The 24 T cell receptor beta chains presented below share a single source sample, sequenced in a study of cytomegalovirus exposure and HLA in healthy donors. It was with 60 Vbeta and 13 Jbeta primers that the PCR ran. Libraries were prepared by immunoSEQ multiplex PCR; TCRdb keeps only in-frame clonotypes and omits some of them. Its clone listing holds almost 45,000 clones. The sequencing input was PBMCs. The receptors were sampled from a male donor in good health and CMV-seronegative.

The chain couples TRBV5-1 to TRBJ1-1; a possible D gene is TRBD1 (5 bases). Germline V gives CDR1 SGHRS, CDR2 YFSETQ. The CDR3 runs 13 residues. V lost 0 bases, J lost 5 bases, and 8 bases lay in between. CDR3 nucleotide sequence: TGCGCCAGCAGCTTGGAGGGGCGGACTGAAGCTTTCTTT. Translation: CASSLEGRTEAFF.

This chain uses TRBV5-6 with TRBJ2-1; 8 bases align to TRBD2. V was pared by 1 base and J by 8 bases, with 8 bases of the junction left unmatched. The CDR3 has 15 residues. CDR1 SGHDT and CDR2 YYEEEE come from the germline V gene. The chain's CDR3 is CASSLWGLGGDEQFF. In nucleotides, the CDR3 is TGTGCCAGCAGCTTGTGGGGACTAGGTGGCGATGAGCAGTTCTTC.

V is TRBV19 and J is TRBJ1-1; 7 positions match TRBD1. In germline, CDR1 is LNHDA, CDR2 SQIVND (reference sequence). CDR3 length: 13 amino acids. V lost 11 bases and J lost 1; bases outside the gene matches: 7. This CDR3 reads CAAGGTANTEAFF. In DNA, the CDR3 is TGTGCCGCAGGGGGGACAGCGAACACTGAAGCTTTCTTT.

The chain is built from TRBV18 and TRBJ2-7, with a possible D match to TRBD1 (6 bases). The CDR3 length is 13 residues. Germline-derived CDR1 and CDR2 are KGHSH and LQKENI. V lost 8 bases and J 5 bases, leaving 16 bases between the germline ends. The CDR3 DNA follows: TGTGCCAGCACGTCCCGGGACAACGACGAGCAGTACTTC. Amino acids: CASTSRDNDEQYF.

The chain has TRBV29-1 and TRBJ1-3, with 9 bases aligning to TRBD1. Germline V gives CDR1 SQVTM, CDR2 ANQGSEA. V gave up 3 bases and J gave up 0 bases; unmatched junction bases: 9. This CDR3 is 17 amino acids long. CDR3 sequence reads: CSVDGSGTGYSGNTIYF. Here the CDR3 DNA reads TGCAGCGTTGACGGTTCCGGGACAGGGTACTCTGGAAACACCATATATTTT.

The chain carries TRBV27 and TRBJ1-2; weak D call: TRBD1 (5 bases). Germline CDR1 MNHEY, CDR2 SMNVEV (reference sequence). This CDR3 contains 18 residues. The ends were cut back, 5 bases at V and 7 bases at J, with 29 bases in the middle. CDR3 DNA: TGTGCCAGCAGTCCTTGGAACAGGAGCTTACTGGGCGCAAGTGGCTACACCTTC. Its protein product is CASSPWNRSLLGASGYTF.

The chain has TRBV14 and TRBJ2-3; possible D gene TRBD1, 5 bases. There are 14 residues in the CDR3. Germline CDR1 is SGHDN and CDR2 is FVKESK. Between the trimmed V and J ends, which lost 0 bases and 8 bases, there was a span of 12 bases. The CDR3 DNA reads TGTGCCAGCAGCCAAGAGGGGCTGATAGGTACGCAGTATTTT. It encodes CASSQEGLIGTQYF.

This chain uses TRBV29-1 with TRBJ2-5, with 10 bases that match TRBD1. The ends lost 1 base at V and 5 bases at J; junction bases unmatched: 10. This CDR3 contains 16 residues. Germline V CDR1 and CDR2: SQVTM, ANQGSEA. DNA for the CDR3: TGCAGCGTTGAAGGGGGTTTGGGACAGGGGTGGGAGACCCAGTACTTC. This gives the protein CSVEGGLGQGWETQYF.

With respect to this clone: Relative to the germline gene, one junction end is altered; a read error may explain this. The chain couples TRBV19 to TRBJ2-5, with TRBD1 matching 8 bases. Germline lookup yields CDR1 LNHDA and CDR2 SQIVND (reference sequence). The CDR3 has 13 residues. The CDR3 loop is CASSLDRGQTQYF. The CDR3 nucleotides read TGTGCCAGTAGTTTAGACAGGGGACAGACCCAGTACTTC.

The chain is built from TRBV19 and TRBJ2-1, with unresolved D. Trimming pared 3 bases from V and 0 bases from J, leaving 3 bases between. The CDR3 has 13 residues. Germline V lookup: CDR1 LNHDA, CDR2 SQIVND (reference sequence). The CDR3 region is CASSISSYNEQFF. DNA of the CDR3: TGTGCCAGTAGTATTAGCTCCTACAATGAGCAGTTCTTC.

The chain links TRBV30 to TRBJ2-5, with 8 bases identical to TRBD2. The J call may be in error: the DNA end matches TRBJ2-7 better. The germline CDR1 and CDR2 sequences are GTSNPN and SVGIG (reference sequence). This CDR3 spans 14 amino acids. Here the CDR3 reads CAWRLAGSSYEQYF. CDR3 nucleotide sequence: TGTGCCTGGCGCTTAGCGGGAAGCTCCTACGAGCAGTACTTC.

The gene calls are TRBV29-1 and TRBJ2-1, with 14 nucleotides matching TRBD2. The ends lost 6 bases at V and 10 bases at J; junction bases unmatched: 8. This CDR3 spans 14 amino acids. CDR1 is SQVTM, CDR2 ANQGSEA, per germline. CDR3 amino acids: CSVETSGRAGEQFF. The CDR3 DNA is TGCAGCGTGGAGACTAGCGGGAGGGCCGGAGAGCAGTTCTTC.

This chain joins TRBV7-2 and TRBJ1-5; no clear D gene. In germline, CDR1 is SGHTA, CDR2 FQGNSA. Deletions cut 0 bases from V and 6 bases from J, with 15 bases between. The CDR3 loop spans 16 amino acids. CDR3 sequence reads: CASSLAPGAEGQPQHF. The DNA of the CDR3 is TGTGCCAGCAGCTTAGCCCCCGGAGCTGAGGGTCAGCCCCAGCATTTT.

The CDR3, as DNA: TGTGCCAGCAGCCCGGGGGGAAACACCATATATTTT. Protein product: CASSPGGNTIYF. The chain has TRBV5-6 and TRBJ1-3; D is undetermined. Trimming cost V 4 bases and J 4 bases, with 6 bases left between them. The CDR3 runs to 12 residues. The V gene's germline CDR1 is SGHDT and CDR2 YYEEEE.

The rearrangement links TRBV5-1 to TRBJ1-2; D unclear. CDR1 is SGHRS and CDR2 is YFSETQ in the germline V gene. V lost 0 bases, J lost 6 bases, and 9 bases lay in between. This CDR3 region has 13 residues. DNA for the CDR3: TGCGCCAGCAGCTTGGACACCCTGGATGGCTACACCTTC. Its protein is CASSLDTLDGYTF.

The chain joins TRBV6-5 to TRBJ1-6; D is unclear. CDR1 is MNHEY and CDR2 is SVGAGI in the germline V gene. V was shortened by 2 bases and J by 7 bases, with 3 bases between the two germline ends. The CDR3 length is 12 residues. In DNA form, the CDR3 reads TGTGCCAGCAGTTACGGCAATTCACCCCTCCACTTT. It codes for CASSYGNSPLHF.

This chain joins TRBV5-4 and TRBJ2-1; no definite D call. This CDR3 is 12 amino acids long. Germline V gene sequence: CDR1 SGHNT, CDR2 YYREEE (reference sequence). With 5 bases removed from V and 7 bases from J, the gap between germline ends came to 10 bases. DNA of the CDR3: TGTGCCAGCAGTATGAACCAGAATGAGCAGTTCTTC. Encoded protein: CASSMNQNEQFF.

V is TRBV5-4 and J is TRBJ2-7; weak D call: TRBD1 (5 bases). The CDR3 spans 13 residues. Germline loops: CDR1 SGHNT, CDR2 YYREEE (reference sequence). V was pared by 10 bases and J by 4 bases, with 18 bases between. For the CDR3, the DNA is TGTGCCGTATCAGACAGCTACGCGTACGAGCAGTACTTC. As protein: CAVSDSYAYEQYF.

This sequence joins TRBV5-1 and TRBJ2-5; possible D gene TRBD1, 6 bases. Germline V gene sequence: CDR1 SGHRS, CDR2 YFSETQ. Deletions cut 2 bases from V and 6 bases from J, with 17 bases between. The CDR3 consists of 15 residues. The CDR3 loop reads CASSLSGVGKKTQYF. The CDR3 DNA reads TGCGCCAGCAGCTTATCAGGGGTGGGAAAGAAGACCCAGTACTTC.

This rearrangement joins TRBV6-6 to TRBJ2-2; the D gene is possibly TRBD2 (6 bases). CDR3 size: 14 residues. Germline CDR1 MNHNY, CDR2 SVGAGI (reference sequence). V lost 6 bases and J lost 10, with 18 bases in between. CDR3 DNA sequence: TGTGCCAGCAGGTCAGGCGGGATTGTTGAGGAGCTGTTTTTT. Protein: CASRSGGIVEELFF.

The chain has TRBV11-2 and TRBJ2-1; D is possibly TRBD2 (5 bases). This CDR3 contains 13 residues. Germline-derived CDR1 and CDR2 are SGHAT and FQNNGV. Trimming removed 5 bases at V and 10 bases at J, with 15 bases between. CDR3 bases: TGTGCCAGCAGCCCTAGAATCAGAGGGGAGCAGTTCTTC. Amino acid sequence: CASSPRIRGEQFF.

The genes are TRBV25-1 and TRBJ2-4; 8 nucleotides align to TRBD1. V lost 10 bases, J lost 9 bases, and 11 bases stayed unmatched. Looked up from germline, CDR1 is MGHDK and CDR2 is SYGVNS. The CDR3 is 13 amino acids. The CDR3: CATSRTGRAIQYF. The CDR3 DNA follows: TGTGCCACCTCCCGGACAGGGCGGGCCATTCAGTACTTC.

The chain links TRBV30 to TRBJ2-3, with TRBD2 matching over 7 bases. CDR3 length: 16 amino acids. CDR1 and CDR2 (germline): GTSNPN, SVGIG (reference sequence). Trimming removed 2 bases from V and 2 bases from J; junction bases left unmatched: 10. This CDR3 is CAWSPPRGSATDTQYF. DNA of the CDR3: TGTGCCTGGAGTCCCCCTCGCGGGAGTGCCACAGATACGCAGTATTTT.

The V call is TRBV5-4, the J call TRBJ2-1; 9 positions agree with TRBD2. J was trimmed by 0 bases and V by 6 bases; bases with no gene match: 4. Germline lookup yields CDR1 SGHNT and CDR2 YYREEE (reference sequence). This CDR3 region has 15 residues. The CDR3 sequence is CASNSGRVSYNEQFF. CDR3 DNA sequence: TGTGCCAGCAATAGCGGGAGAGTCTCCTACAATGAGCAGTTCTTC.